These 30 T cell receptor beta chains originate from one sample sequenced in a study of shared clonotypes between healthy human individuals. Measured with immunoSEQ multiplex PCR; TCRdb has only the in-frame clones, and not every one. The data contain over 2 million clones, 85% to 95% of them seen just once; the ten biggest clones take up 0.13%. Sequenced: naive CD4+ T cells sorted from blood. Described subset: CD45RA+ positively selected. The receptor set was obtained from a man between 18 and 35 years old in good health.

The V and J genes are TRBV19 and TRBJ1-5, with D unresolved. The CDR3 is made up of 17 amino acids. Germline-derived CDR1 and CDR2 are LNHDA and SQIVND (reference sequence). Trimming removed 3 bases at V and 0 bases at J, with 15 bases between. CDR3 loop: CASSIGWTAYSNQPQHF. The CDR3 nucleotides are TGTGCCAGTAGTATTGGGTGGACGGCTTATAGCAATCAGCCCCAGCATTTT.

The rearrangement joins TRBV11-2 to TRBJ2-2; 7 bases are a match to TRBD2. The CDR3 length is 13 residues. Germline lookup yields CDR1 SGHAT and CDR2 FQNNGV. With V trimmed by 5 bases and J by 6 bases, 3 bases remained unmatched. DNA of the CDR3: TGTGCCAGCAGCCCGGGGGGACCCGGGGAGCTGTTTTTT. This translates into CASSPGGPGELFF.

The V call is TRBV6-5, the J call TRBJ2-7, with TRBD1 matching over 7 bases. V trimming: 5 bases; J trimming: 5 bases; junction bases outside the gene matches: 6. Germline-derived CDR1 and CDR2 are MNHEY and SVGAGI. This CDR3 comprises 13 residues. CDR3 protein: CASSNLQGNEQYF. As DNA, the CDR3 is TGTGCCAGCAGTAATCTACAGGGGAACGAGCAGTACTTC.

A note on this clone: At the DNA level, this CDR3 is encoded by other sequences in the same sample as well. This chain connects TRBV19 to TRBJ1-1, with D uncertain. Germline CDR1 reads LNHDA; CDR2 reads SQIVND (reference sequence). Trimming pared 2 bases from V and 1 base from J, leaving 5 bases between. CDR3 length: 13 amino acids. CDR3 DNA: TGTGCCAGTAGTATAAACGGGAACACTGAAGCTTTCTTT. It codes for CASSINGNTEAFF.

V usage is TRBV7-8 and J usage is TRBJ1-5; no clear D. CDR3 length equals 14 residues. V was pared by 1 base and J by 3 bases, with 7 bases between. The V gene's germline CDR1 is SGHVS and CDR2 FQNEAQ. The CDR3 nucleotides read TGTGCCAGCAGCTTAGGTCACTTCAATCAGCCCCAGCATTTT. It is translated as CASSLGHFNQPQHF.

With regard to this clone: Other DNA sequences in this specimen translate into the identical CDR3. V gene TRBV5-4 combines with J gene TRBJ2-5; 7 bases map to TRBD1. V was clipped by 0 bases and J by 3 bases; unmatched bases: 2. From germline, CDR1 is SGHNT and CDR2 YYREEE (reference sequence). The CDR3 sequence is 14 residues long. This CDR3 is CASSLAGGKETQYF. The DNA of the CDR3 is TGTGCCAGCAGCTTGGCAGGGGGTAAAGAGACCCAGTACTTC. The whole variable domain, remainder taken from reference TRBV5-4 and TRBJ2-5, is ETGVTQSPTHLIKTRGQQVTLRCSSQSGHNTVSWYQQALGQGPQFIFQYYREEENGRGNFPPRFSGLQFPNYSSELNVNALELDDSALYLCASSLAGGKETQYFGPGTRLLVL.

This clone showed up just once. V usage is TRBV7-9 and J usage is TRBJ2-5, with TRBD2 matching 14 bases. The CDR3 is made up of 17 amino acids. Germline trimming cut 3 bases from V and 5 bases from J; bases unmatched to any gene: 8. The germline CDR1 and CDR2 sequences are SEHNR and FQNEAQ (reference sequence). The CDR3 DNA is TGTGCCAGCAGCTTGGCGACTAGCGGGAGGGCTTATGAGACCCAGTACTTC. This gives the protein CASSLATSGRAYETQYF.

The J gene is TRBJ2-1, the V gene TRBV5-5; D is possibly TRBD2 (5 bases). Germline V lookup: CDR1 SGHKS, CDR2 YYEKEE (reference sequence). The CDR3 has 16 amino acids. Trimming took 4 bases from V and 8 from J, leaving 22 bases between them. The CDR3 DNA reads as TGTGCCAGCAGCACCAAAATTGCGGGCCTTGCATATGAGCAGTTCTTC. It specifies CASSTKIAGLAYEQFF.

In its sample, this clone was seen once. J is TRBJ2-7 and V is TRBV4-1; D is ambiguous. This CDR3 has 13 residues. V was shortened by 1 base and J by 6 bases, with 10 bases between the two germline ends. CDR1 is MGHRA, CDR2 YSYEKL, per germline. CDR3 protein: CASSQAEHREQYF. The CDR3 DNA reads as TGCGCCAGCAGCCAAGCCGAACACCGCGAGCAGTACTTC.

The rearrangement links TRBV6-5 to TRBJ1-2; 8 nucleotides match TRBD1. With V trimmed by 6 bases and J by 8 bases, 8 bases remained unmatched. Germline V gene lookup returns CDR1 MNHEY and CDR2 SVGAGI. There are 13 residues in the CDR3. For the CDR3, the DNA is TGTGCCAGCAGACTGGACAGGGCTGTCGGCTACACCTTC. Its translation: CASRLDRAVGYTF.

The rearrangement links TRBV7-2 to TRBJ1-2, with 7 positions matching TRBD1. Germline assignment: CDR1 SGHTA and CDR2 FQGNSA. The CDR3 extends over 16 amino acids. Trimming took 5 bases from V and 0 from J; bases not matched to a gene: 9. CDR3: CASSPRMTGTNYGYTF. Written as DNA, the CDR3 is TGTGCCAGCAGCCCCCGGATGACAGGGACTAACTATGGCTACACCTTC. The entire variable domain, with the rest obtained from reference TRBV7-2 and TRBJ1-2, is as follows: GAGVSQSPSNKVTEKGKDVELRCDPISGHTALYWYRQSLGQGLEFLIYFQGNSAPDKSGLPSDRFSAERTGGSVSTLTIQRTQQEDSAVYLCASSPRMTGTNYGYTFGSGTRLTVV.

The CDR3 nucleotides are TGTGCCAGCAGCTTAGTTTCAGCGGGCAGGCAGCCCCAGCATTTT. This translates into CASSLVSAGRQPQHF. The chain carries TRBV7-8 and TRBJ1-5, with unresolved D. The CDR3 contains 15 residues. Looked up from germline, CDR1 is SGHVS and CDR2 is FQNEAQ. V shed 1 base and J shed 7 bases, with 14 bases lying between them.

The V and J genes are TRBV9 and TRBJ2-1; 11 positions match TRBD2. The CDR3 is 17 residues long. CDR1 and CDR2 from the germline V gene are SGDLS and YYNGEE. V lost 4 bases and J lost 4; bases outside the gene matches: 10. The CDR3 DNA is TGTGCCAGCAGCCCGCAATTGACTAGCGGGATTTACAATGAGCAGTTCTTC. Translating gives CASSPQLTSGIYNEQFF.

CDR3 amino acids: CAISQGQNYGYTF. DNA of the CDR3: TGTGCCATCAGCCAAGGACAGAACTATGGCTACACCTTC. The rearrangement uses TRBV10-3 and TRBJ1-2, with a weak D call TRBD1 (6 bases). The CDR3 covers 13 residues. Looked up from germline, CDR1 is ENHRY and CDR2 is SYGVKD. The germline V and J ends were trimmed by 6 bases and 2 bases, with 10 bases remaining between them.

V and J are TRBV7-3 and TRBJ1-3, with no clear D. This CDR3 comprises 15 residues. V dropped 2 bases and J dropped 0 bases, with 8 bases sitting between them. The germline gives CDR1 SGHTA, CDR2 FQGTGA. The CDR3: CASSLAPSSGNTIYF. CDR3 DNA: TGTGCCAGCAGCTTAGCCCCCAGCTCTGGAAACACCATATATTTT.

The chain carries TRBV19 and TRBJ1-2; a weak D match, TRBD1 (6 bases). CDR1 and CDR2 (germline): LNHDA, SQIVND (reference sequence). V was clipped by 10 bases and J by 0 bases, with 18 bases between them. The CDR3 is 15 residues long. The CDR3 spells CATPGGQGANYGYTF. CDR3 DNA: TGTGCCACACCGGGGGGGCAAGGAGCTAACTATGGCTACACCTTC.

The chain couples TRBV9 to TRBJ2-7; D is ambiguous. CDR3 size: 14 residues. Germline CDR1 is SGDLS and CDR2 is YYNGEE. Trimming removed 1 base from V and 0 bases from J, with 8 bases in between. The CDR3 region is CASSVNLSSYEQYF. Here the CDR3 DNA reads TGTGCCAGCAGCGTAAATTTGTCCTCCTACGAGCAGTACTTC. The full variable domain, its missing parts supplied by reference TRBV9 and TRBJ2-7, is DSGVTQTPKHLITATGQRVTLRCSPRSGDLSVYWYQQSLDQGLQFLIQYYNGEERAKGNILERFSAQQFPDLHSELNLSSLELGDSALYFCASSVNLSSYEQYFGPGTRLTVT.

The chain recombines TRBV30 with TRBJ2-1, with D possibly TRBD1 on 5 matching bases. This CDR3 is built from 16 residues. CDR1 and CDR2 from the germline V gene are GTSNPN and SVGIG (reference sequence). Trimming removed 8 bases at V and 0 bases at J, with 20 bases between. The CDR3 region has the DNA TGTGCCCTCCTTACAGGCCCTCTTAGCTCCTACAATGAGCAGTTCTTC. Translating gives CALLTGPLSSYNEQFF.

The chain recombines TRBV6-5 with TRBJ1-2; D is unresolved. CDR1 MNHEY and CDR2 SVGAGI come from the germline V gene. Trimming removed 0 bases from V and 2 bases from J, with 10 bases in between. This CDR3 is built from 15 residues. The CDR3 DNA reads as TGTGCCAGCAGTTACTCAATGGGAGGGAACTATGGCTACACCTTC. It codes for CASSYSMGGNYGYTF.

The chain recombines TRBV7-2 with TRBJ1-6, with TRBD1 matching over 7 bases. Germline values: CDR1 SGHTA, CDR2 FQGNSA. Losses at the gene ends were 2 bases for V and 3 bases for J; bases not matched to a gene: 7. The CDR3 has 17 amino acids. The CDR3 region is CASSLLSQGVYNSPLHF. In nucleotides, the CDR3 is TGTGCCAGCAGCTTACTTAGTCAGGGGGTCTATAATTCACCCCTCCACTTT.

This clone was counted only a few times. The rearrangement links TRBV6-1 to TRBJ1-5; D not resolved. The CDR3 runs 14 residues. Germline V gene data show CDR1 as MNHNS and CDR2 as SASEGT. Trimming removed 6 bases at V and 0 bases at J, with 9 bases between. This chain's CDR3 is CASSLSGSNQPQHF. CDR3 coding DNA: TGTGCCAGCAGCCTTTCCGGTAGCAATCAGCCCCAGCATTTT.

This chain uses TRBV6-1 with TRBJ1-4; possibly TRBD1 for D (5 bases). Per the germline V gene, CDR1 is MNHNS and CDR2 is SASEGT. The CDR3 spans 14 residues. Trimming removed 9 bases at V and 8 bases at J, with 19 bases between. CDR3 loop: CARNTNGGGEKLFF. The CDR3 DNA follows: TGTGCCAGGAATACTAATGGGGGAGGGGAAAAACTGTTTTTT.

This chain joins TRBV25-1 and TRBJ2-7; D is possibly TRBD2 (5 bases). CDR1 and CDR2 (germline): MGHDK, SYGVNS. V shed 4 bases and J shed 3 bases, with 7 bases lying between them. The CDR3 has 12 residues. The CDR3 DNA reads as TGTGCCAGCAGTGTCGGGGTCTACGAGCAGTACTTC. Protein sequence: CASSVGVYEQYF.

Points on this clone: The sample has other DNA sequences that encode this CDR3 too. V is TRBV7-2 and J is TRBJ2-7; D is uncertain. This CDR3 region has 12 residues. Deletions cut 3 bases from V and 6 bases from J, with 9 bases between. Germline CDR1 and CDR2: SGHTA and FQGNSA. The CDR3 loop is CASSLSLSEQYF. CDR3 sequence (DNA): TGTGCCAGCAGCTTGAGTCTTTCCGAGCAGTACTTC.

The genes are TRBV2 and TRBJ2-5; D is undetermined. CDR1 and CDR2 (germline): SNHLY, FYNNEI. CDR3 length: 12 residues. V lost 0 bases to trimming and J lost 9 bases, with 8 bases between them. The CDR3 DNA follows: TGTGCCAGCAGTGAAGCAGTCGTGTCCCAGTACTTC. Amino acids: CASSEAVVSQYF.

The chain combines TRBV30 with TRBJ2-7; TRBD2 is a possible D gene (6 bases). CDR3 length equals 12 residues. Trimming stripped 7 bases from V and 1 base from J, with 11 bases between. Germline CDR1 and CDR2: GTSNPN and SVGIG (reference sequence). The chain's CDR3 is CASEGQSYEQYF. The DNA for the CDR3 is TGTGCCTCGGAGGGCCAATCCTACGAGCAGTACTTC.

The gene calls are TRBV10-2 and TRBJ1-3; D call uncertain. The germline V gene has CDR1 WSHSY and CDR2 SAAADI. The germline V and J ends were trimmed by 3 bases and 0 bases, with 9 bases remaining between them. CDR3 length equals 15 residues. The CDR3: CASSETPGSGNTIYF. The CDR3 DNA reads as TGCGCCAGCAGTGAAACCCCAGGCTCTGGAAACACCATATATTTT.

The V gene is TRBV18, the J gene TRBJ2-7; tentative D call: TRBD2 (6 bases). CDR1 is KGHSH, CDR2 LQKENI, per germline. The CDR3 runs to 15 residues. V dropped 2 bases and J dropped 3 bases, with 14 bases sitting between them. The CDR3 sequence is CASSPFPGAGYEQYF. The CDR3 DNA reads TGTGCCAGCTCACCATTTCCGGGAGCGGGCTACGAGCAGTACTTC.

This clone was seen a single time. The chain recombines TRBV11-3 with TRBJ1-5; D gene ambiguous. The V end was cut by 5 bases, the J end by 5 bases, with 16 bases between. This CDR3 comprises 15 residues. The germline V gene has CDR1 SGHNT and CDR2 YENEEA. The CDR3 reads CASSPFGRADQPQHF. Written as DNA, the CDR3 is TGTGCCAGCAGCCCCTTTGGAAGGGCCGATCAGCCCCAGCATTTT.

J is TRBJ1-1 and V is TRBV11-2; D not certain. This CDR3 region has 16 residues. CDR1 SGHAT and CDR2 FQNNGV come from the germline V gene. The V and J ends lost 1 base and 1 base respectively, with 13 bases between them. CDR3 nucleotide sequence: TGTGCCAGCAGCTTAGCTGCGGTTCACCCGAACACTGAAGCTTTCTTT. This codes for CASSLAAVHPNTEAFF.